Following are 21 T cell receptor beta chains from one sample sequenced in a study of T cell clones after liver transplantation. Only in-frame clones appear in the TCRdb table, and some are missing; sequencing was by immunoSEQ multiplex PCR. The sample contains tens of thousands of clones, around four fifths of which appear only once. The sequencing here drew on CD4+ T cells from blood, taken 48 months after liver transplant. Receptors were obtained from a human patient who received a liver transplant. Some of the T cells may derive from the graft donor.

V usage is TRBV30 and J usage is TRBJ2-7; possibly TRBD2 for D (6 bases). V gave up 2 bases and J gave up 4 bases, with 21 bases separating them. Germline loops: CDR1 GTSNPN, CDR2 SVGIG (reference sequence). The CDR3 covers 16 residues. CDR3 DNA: TGTGCCTGGAGTAGAGATCCGGGACTCCCCGGTTACGAGCAGTACTTC. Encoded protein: CAWSRDPGLPGYEQYF.

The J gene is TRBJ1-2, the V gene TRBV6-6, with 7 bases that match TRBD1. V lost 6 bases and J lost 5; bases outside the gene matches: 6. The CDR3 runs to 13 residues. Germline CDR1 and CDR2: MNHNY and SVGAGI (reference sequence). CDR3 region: CASSLGQLYGYTF. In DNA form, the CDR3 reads TGTGCCAGCAGCCTGGGACAGCTTTATGGCTACACCTTC.

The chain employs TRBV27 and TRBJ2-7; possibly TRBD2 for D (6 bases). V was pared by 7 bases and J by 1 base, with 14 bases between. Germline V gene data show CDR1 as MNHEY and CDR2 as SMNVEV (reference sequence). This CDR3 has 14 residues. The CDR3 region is CASNSLARSYEQYF. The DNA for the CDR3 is TGTGCCAGCAACTCTCTAGCGAGATCCTACGAGCAGTACTTC.

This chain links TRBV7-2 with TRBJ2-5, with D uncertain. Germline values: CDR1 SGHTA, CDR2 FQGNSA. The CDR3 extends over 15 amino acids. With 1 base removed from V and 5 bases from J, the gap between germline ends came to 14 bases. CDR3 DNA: TGTGCCAGCAGCTTAGAAGTGGGCGTTTGGGAGACCCAGTACTTC. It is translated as CASSLEVGVWETQYF. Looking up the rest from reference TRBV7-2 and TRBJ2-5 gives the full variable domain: GAGVSQSPSNKVTEKGKDVELRCDPISGHTALYWYRQSLGQGLEFLIYFQGNSAPDKSGLPSDRFSAERTGGSVSTLTIQRTQQEDSAVYLCASSLEVGVWETQYFGPGTRLLVL.

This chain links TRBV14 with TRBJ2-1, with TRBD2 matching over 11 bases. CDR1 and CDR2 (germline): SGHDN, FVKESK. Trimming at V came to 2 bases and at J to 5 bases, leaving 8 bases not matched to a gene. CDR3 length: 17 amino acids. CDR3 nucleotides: TGTGCCAGCAGCCAACGGGGGGGACTAGCGGTCAACAATGAGCAGTTCTTC. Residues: CASSQRGGLAVNNEQFF. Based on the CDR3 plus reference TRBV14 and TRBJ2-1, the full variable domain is EAGVTQFPSHSVIEKGQTVTLRCDPISGHDNLYWYRRVMGKEIKFLLHFVKESKQDESGMPNNRFLAERTGGTYSTLKVQPAELEDSGVYFCASSQRGGLAVNNEQFFGPGTRLTVL.

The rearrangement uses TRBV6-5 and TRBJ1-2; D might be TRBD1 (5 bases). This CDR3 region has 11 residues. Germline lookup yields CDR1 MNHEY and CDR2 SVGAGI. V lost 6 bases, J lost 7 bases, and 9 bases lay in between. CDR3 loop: CASRGQGGYTF. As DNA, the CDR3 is TGTGCCAGCAGAGGACAAGGTGGCTACACCTTC.

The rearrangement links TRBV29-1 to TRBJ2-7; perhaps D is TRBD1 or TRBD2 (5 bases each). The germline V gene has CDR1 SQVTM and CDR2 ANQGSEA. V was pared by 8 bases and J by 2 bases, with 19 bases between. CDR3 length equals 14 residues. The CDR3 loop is CSPSCRDHPYEQYF. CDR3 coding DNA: TGCAGCCCATCATGCCGGGACCATCCCTACGAGCAGTACTTC.

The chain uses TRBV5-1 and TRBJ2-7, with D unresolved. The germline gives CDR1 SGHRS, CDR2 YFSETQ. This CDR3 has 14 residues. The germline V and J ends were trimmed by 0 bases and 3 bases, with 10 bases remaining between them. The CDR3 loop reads CASSLGGANYEQYF. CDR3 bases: TGCGCCAGCAGCTTGGGAGGAGCAAACTACGAGCAGTACTTC.

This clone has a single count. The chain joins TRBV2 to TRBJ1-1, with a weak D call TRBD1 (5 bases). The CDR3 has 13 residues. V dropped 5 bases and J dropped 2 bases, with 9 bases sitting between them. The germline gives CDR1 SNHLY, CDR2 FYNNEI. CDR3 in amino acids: CASSYQGNTEAFF. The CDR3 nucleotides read TGTGCCAGCAGTTATCAGGGCAACACTGAAGCTTTCTTT.

This chain's CDR3 is CASSVAPSGNTGELFF. Here the CDR3 DNA reads TGTGCCAGCAGCGTAGCCCCTAGCGGTAACACCGGGGAGCTGTTTTTT. The chain joins TRBV9 to TRBJ2-2; 7 nucleotides agree with TRBD2. Per germline, CDR1 SGDLS and CDR2 YYNGEE. The V gene end was trimmed by 0 bases and the J gene end by 2 bases; junction bases not matched to a gene: 4. The CDR3 length is 16 residues.

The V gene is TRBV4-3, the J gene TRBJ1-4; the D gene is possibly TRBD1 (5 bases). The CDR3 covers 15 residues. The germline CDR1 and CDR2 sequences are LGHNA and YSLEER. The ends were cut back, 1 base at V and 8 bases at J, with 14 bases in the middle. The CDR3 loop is CASSQGDQHGEKLFF. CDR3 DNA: TGCGCCAGCAGCCAAGGGGACCAGCACGGGGAAAAACTGTTTTTT.

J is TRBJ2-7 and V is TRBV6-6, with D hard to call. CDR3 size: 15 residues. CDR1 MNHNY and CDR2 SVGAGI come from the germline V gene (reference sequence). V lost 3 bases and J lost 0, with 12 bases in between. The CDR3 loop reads CASSYRPDSSYEQYF. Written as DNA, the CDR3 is TGTGCCAGCAGTTATAGGCCAGATAGCTCCTACGAGCAGTACTTC.

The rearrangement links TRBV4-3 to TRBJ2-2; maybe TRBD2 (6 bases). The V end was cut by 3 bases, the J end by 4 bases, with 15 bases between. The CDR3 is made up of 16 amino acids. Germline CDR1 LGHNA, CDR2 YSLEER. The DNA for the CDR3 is TGCGCCAGCAGCCAGAGACTGGGGGGTGGCACCGGGGAGCTGTTTTTT. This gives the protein CASSQRLGGGTGELFF.

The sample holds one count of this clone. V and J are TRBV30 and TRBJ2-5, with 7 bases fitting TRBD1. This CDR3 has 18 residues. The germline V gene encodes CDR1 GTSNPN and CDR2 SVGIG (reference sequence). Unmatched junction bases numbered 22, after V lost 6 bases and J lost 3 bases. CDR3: CACPKEVAGGFQEETQYF. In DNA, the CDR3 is TGTGCCTGCCCTAAGGAGGTTGCAGGGGGATTTCAAGAAGAGACCCAGTACTTC.

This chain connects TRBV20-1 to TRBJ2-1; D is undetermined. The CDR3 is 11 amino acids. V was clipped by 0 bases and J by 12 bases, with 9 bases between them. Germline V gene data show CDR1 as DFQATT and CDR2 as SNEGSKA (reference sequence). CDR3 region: CSARDTWGQFF. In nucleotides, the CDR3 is TGCAGTGCTAGAGATACTTGGGGGCAGTTCTTC.

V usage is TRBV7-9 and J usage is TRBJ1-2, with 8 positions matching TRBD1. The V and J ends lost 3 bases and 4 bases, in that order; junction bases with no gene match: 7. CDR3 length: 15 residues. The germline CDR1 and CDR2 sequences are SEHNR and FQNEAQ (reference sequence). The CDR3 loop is CASSLGQAPVYGYTF. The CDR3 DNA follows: TGTGCCAGCAGCTTGGGACAGGCCCCGGTCTATGGCTACACCTTC.

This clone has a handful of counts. CDR3: CASSGQGPDTQYF. CDR3 DNA: TGTGCCAGTTCGGGACAGGGCCCTGATACGCAGTATTTT. V gene TRBV19 combines with J gene TRBJ2-3; TRBD1 matches 9 bases. Germline V gene data show CDR1 as LNHDA and CDR2 as SQIVND (reference sequence). The V segment lost 8 bases and the J segment 6 bases; nucleotides outside the gene matches: 6. The CDR3 sequence is 13 residues long.

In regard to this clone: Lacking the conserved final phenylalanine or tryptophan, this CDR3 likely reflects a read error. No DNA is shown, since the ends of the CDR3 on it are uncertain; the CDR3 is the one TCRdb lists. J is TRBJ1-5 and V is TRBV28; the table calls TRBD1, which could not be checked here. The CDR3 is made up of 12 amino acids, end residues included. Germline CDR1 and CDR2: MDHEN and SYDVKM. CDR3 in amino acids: CASTPITGSGEY.

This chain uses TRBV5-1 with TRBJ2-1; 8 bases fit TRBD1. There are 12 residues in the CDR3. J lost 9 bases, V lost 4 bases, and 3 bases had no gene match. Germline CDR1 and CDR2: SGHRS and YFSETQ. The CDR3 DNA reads TGCGCCAGCAGCGTAGACAGGGGTGAGCAGTTCTTC. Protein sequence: CASSVDRGEQFF.

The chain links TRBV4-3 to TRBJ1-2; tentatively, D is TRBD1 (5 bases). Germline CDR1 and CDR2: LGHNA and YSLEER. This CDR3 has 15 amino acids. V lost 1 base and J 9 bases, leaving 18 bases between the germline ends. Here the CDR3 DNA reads TGCGCCAGCAGCCAAGGGGGGACGGTCCTCTCGAGCTACACCTTC. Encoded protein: CASSQGGTVLSSYTF.

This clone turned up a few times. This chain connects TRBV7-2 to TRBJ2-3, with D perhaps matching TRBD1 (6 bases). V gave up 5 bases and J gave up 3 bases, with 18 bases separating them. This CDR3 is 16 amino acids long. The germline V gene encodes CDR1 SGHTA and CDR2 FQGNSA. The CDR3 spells CASSPGTLRVTDTQYF. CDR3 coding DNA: TGTGCCAGCAGCCCCGGGACACTAAGAGTGACAGATACGCAGTATTTT.